The next 6 T cell receptor beta chains were all read from a single sample in a study of T cell responses to AZD1222 COVID-19 vaccine. Method: immunoSEQ multiplex PCR; TCRdb's copy keeps in-frame clones and lacks some. The data contain about 150,000 clones, 86% of them seen just once; the ten biggest clones take up 5% to 6%. The material was peripheral blood, obtained on day 0 of MenACWY control vaccination. Every receptor here comes from an adult in good health.

The chain recombines TRBV27 with TRBJ2-1; D is unresolved. The germline CDR1 and CDR2 sequences are MNHEY and SMNVEV (reference sequence). The CDR3 extends over 12 amino acids. V was clipped by 3 bases and J by 5 bases, with 5 bases between them. The CDR3 bases are TGTGCCAGCAGTTTCCTTAACAATGAGCAGTTCTTC. Protein sequence: CASSFLNNEQFF.

The CDR3 here is CASSYRRQGNYGYTF. CDR3 sequence (DNA): TGTGCCAGCAGTTACCGGCGGCAGGGGAACTATGGCTACACCTTC. This rearrangement joins TRBV6-5 to TRBJ1-2, with TRBD1 as a possible D gene (6 bases). V was pared by 2 bases and J by 2 bases, with 12 bases between. The germline CDR1 and CDR2 sequences are MNHEY and SVGAGI. The CDR3 contains 15 residues.

The chain joins TRBV6-1 to TRBJ1-1; D unclear. CDR1 and CDR2 from the germline V gene are MNHNS and SASEGT. V was clipped by 2 bases and J by 1 base, with 8 bases between them. There are 14 residues in the CDR3. The CDR3 loop reads CASSEYRGNTEAFF. CDR3 bases: TGTGCCAGCAGTGAATACCGGGGGAACACTGAAGCTTTCTTT.

This chain connects TRBV6-5 to TRBJ1-1; D is perhaps TRBD1 (5 bases). The CDR3 totals 14 residues. Looked up from germline, CDR1 is MNHEY and CDR2 is SVGAGI. V was shortened by 5 bases and J by 4 bases, with 14 bases between the two germline ends. Here the CDR3 reads CASSREWGITEAFF. The CDR3 nucleotides are TGTGCCAGCAGTCGGGAATGGGGGATCACTGAAGCTTTCTTT.

J is TRBJ1-2 and V is TRBV27; TRBD1 matches at 10 bases. The CDR3 has 19 amino acids. Trimming took 5 bases from V and 1 from J; bases not matched to a gene: 16. The germline V gene has CDR1 MNHEY and CDR2 SMNVEV (reference sequence). DNA of the CDR3: TGTGCCAGCAGTCACGACGCCGGGACAGGGGACCCCCTTAACTATGGCTACACCTTC. This gives the protein CASSHDAGTGDPLNYGYTF.

This chain connects TRBV12-3 or TRBV12-4 to TRBJ1-5, with no clear D. With 3 bases removed from V and 3 bases from J, the gap between germline ends came to 6 bases. The CDR3 spans 13 residues. DNA for the CDR3: TGTGCCAGCAGTTTTGATCCCAATCAGCCCCAGCATTTT. This encodes CASSFDPNQPQHF.